This TCR beta chain was recovered during a study of somatic mutations in cytotoxic T cells in rheumatoid arthritis. Looking at the study overall: Among the T-cell populations stained with V beta antibodies, some were separated by flow sorting at nearly 100% purity, including V beta1+ cells whose TCRB was sequenced.

Assay: immunoSEQ multiplex PCR; the TCRdb copy retains only in-frame clones and omits some. The data hold some 35,000 clones, with approximately 80% observed a single time. Germline-derived CDR1 and CDR2 are MNHEY and SMNVEV (reference sequence). This CDR3 is built from 12 residues. J lost 7 bases, V lost 7 bases, and 3 bases had no gene match. The TCR comes from a man aged 35 to 55 in good health. Source material: CD8+ T cells sorted from blood. The J gene is TRBJ1-5, the V gene TRBV27; TRBD1 agrees at 8 bases. CDR3 region: CASKNRGQPQHF. CDR3 DNA sequence: TGTGCCAGCAAGAACAGGGGGCAGCCCCAGCATTTT.